This passage covers 19 T cell receptor beta chains from one sample sequenced in a study of cytomegalovirus exposure and HLA in healthy donors. Sequenced by immunoSEQ multiplex PCR; TCRdb stores in-frame clones only, minus some. The sample records fewer than 200,000 clones, less than 90% being singletons. The sequencing input was PBMCs. These receptor sequences come from a woman aged 25-40 years in good health and CMV-seronegative.

The chain carries TRBV7-2 and TRBJ1-2; 7 bases map to TRBD1. With 5 bases clipped from V and 5 bases from J, the junction kept 11 bases outside the gene matches. This CDR3 spans 15 amino acids. The germline gives CDR1 SGHTA, CDR2 FQGNSA. CDR3 DNA sequence: TGTGCCAGCAGCCCTAACCAGGGACAGATGTATGGCTACACCTTC. Protein product: CASSPNQGQMYGYTF.

V usage is TRBV7-2 and J usage is TRBJ2-5; 8 bases map to TRBD2. The germline CDR1 and CDR2 sequences are SGHTA and FQGNSA. V lost 5 bases, J lost 5 bases, and 16 bases stayed unmatched. This CDR3 region has 17 residues. CDR3 sequence (DNA): TGTGCCAGCAGCGTACGAAAAGCGGGGGTGTCTTTGGAGACCCAGTACTTC. Translated, it gives CASSVRKAGVSLETQYF.

The gene calls are TRBV4-1 and TRBJ2-3, with 13 bases aligning to TRBD2. Germline CDR1 MGHRA, CDR2 YSYEKL. The length of the CDR3 is 17 residues. J was trimmed by 0 bases and V by 3 bases; bases with no gene match: 3. Written as DNA, the CDR3 is TGCGCCAGCAGCCAGGGACTAGCGGGGCCTAGCACAGATACGCAGTATTTT. This codes for CASSQGLAGPSTDTQYF.

The rearrangement joins TRBV29-1 to TRBJ1-2; D is uncertain. Between the trimmed V and J ends, which lost 7 bases and 0 bases, there was a span of 12 bases. This CDR3 is 13 amino acids long. The germline V gene has CDR1 SQVTM and CDR2 ANQGSEA. The CDR3 bases are TGCAGCGGCTCGACAACTACTAACTATGGCTACACCTTC. Protein: CSGSTTTNYGYTF.

The chain combines TRBV6-5 with TRBJ2-7, with TRBD1 matching over 8 bases. CDR3 length equals 15 residues. Per the germline V gene, CDR1 is MNHEY and CDR2 is SVGAGI. The trim removed 6 bases at V and 1 base at J, leaving 8 bases unmatched. The CDR3 nucleotides are TGTGCCAGCAGGGCAGGGGGCGCCGATTCCTACGAGCAGTACTTC. It specifies CASRAGGADSYEQYF.

This clone was observed once. Other DNA sequences in this sample translate to the same CDR3. The V and J genes are TRBV27 and TRBJ2-3; no clear D gene. The CDR3 sequence is 13 residues long. V gave up 0 bases and J gave up 2 bases, with 3 bases separating them. Per the germline V gene, CDR1 is MNHEY and CDR2 is SMNVEV (reference sequence). The CDR3 nucleotides are TGTGCCAGCAGTTTATCGGTCACAGATACGCAGTATTTT. It is translated as CASSLSVTDTQYF.

J is TRBJ1-4 and V is TRBV4-2, with no clear D. Germline V CDR1 and CDR2: LGHNA, YNFKEQ. This CDR3 is 15 amino acids long. V was clipped by 6 bases and J by 1 base, with 12 bases between them. The CDR3 loop is CASSPLRRTNEKLFF. The CDR3, as DNA: TGTGCCAGCAGTCCATTACGGAGAACTAATGAAAAACTGTTTTTT.

This sequence joins TRBV6-5 and TRBJ2-7, with D perhaps TRBD2 (6 bases). The CDR3 contains 16 residues. V was shortened by 0 bases and J by 1 base, with 13 bases between the two germline ends. The V gene's germline CDR1 is MNHEY and CDR2 SVGAGI. The CDR3 loop reads CASSYSQERVSYEQYF. The CDR3 DNA reads as TGTGCCAGCAGTTACTCTCAGGAGCGGGTGTCCTACGAGCAGTACTTC.

The chain uses TRBV18 and TRBJ2-5, with 10 bases that match TRBD2. Germline lookup yields CDR1 KGHSH and CDR2 LQKENI. After removal of 3 bases from V and 6 bases from J, the junction contained 13 bases not matched to a gene. The CDR3 runs to 17 residues. Here the CDR3 reads CASSPEIRASGSQTQYF. The CDR3 DNA reads TGTGCCAGCTCACCGGAGATAAGGGCTAGCGGGAGTCAGACCCAGTACTTC.

The chain is built from TRBV7-6 and TRBJ1-6; 7 positions agree with TRBD1. The CDR3 length is 18 residues. Trimming took 5 bases from V and 0 from J; bases not matched to a gene: 10. In germline, CDR1 is SGHVS, CDR2 FNYEAQ. Here the CDR3 reads CASSPRDSASSYNSPLHF. CDR3 nucleotide sequence: TGTGCCAGCAGCCCTAGGGACAGCGCGAGCTCCTATAATTCACCCCTCCACTTT.

The CDR3 is CSVEGRGSFNEQFF. CDR3 nucleotides: TGCAGCGTTGAGGGCAGGGGTAGTTTCAATGAGCAGTTCTTC. The rearrangement links TRBV29-1 to TRBJ2-1; maybe TRBD1 (6 bases). CDR3 length: 14 residues. The germline gives CDR1 SQVTM, CDR2 ANQGSEA. Trimming removed 3 bases from V and 6 bases from J, with 15 bases in between.

The V call is TRBV27, the J call TRBJ2-1, with no clear D. Germline CDR1 and CDR2: MNHEY and SMNVEV (reference sequence). Deletions cut 6 bases from V and 0 bases from J, with 9 bases between. The CDR3 runs 14 residues. The CDR3 DNA follows: TGTGCCAGCAGCCGTCGAGGCTCCTACAATGAGCAGTTCTTC. Translating it yields CASSRRGSYNEQFF.

The chain combines TRBV9 with TRBJ1-1, with D unresolved. Germline assignment: CDR1 SGDLS and CDR2 YYNGEE. The CDR3 extends over 13 amino acids. V lost 2 bases, J lost 2 bases, and 7 bases lay in between. The CDR3 sequence is CASSVDINTEAFF. The CDR3, as DNA: TGTGCCAGCAGCGTCGATATTAACACTGAAGCTTTCTTT.

The chain joins TRBV5-6 to TRBJ1-1; D is unclear. This CDR3 has 13 amino acids. Trimming pared 2 bases from V and 8 bases from J, leaving 13 bases between. Germline CDR1 is SGHDT and CDR2 is YYEEEE. The DNA of the CDR3 is TGTGCCAGCAGCTTCCGCGGCCCCGGAGAAGCTTTCTTT. This encodes CASSFRGPGEAFF. The variable domain in full, completed from reference TRBV5-6 and TRBJ1-1, reads DAGVTQSPTHLIKTRGQQVTLRCSPKSGHDTVSWYQQALGQGPQFIFQYYEEEERQRGNFPDRFSGHQFPNYSSELNVNALLLGDSALYLCASSFRGPGEAFFGQGTRLTVV.

This clone was observed a handful of times. The chain combines TRBV25-1 with TRBJ1-2, with 8 bases matching TRBD1. This CDR3 comprises 13 residues. The V gene's germline CDR1 is MGHDK and CDR2 SYGVNS. Trimming took 6 bases from V and 7 from J; bases not matched to a gene: 7. This chain's CDR3 is CASRQGARAGYTF. The CDR3 DNA sequence: TGTGCCAGCAGGCAGGGGGCGCGAGCTGGCTACACCTTC.

The V call is TRBV27, the J call TRBJ2-1; D is unresolved. V lost 4 bases, J lost 9 bases, and 16 bases lay in between. The CDR3 has 14 amino acids. The germline V gene encodes CDR1 MNHEY and CDR2 SMNVEV (reference sequence). The CDR3 reads CASSYNSLKTEQFF. The DNA for the CDR3 is TGTGCCAGCAGTTACAACAGCCTCAAAACTGAGCAGTTCTTC.

Concerning this clone: The sample holds other DNA sequences that translate to the same CDR3. The CDR3 is CASSFSGNTIYF. As DNA, the CDR3 is TGTGCCAGCAGCTTTTCTGGAAACACCATATATTTT. This chain joins TRBV11-1 and TRBJ1-3; the D is unclear. V dropped 3 bases and J dropped 1 base, with 1 base sitting between them. Looked up from germline, CDR1 is SGHAT and CDR2 is FQDESV (reference sequence). The CDR3 totals 12 residues.

This chain joins TRBV29-1 and TRBJ2-1, with a possible D match to TRBD2 (6 bases). Looked up from germline, CDR1 is SQVTM and CDR2 is ANQGSEA. This CDR3 region has 13 residues. V gave up 6 bases and J gave up 9 bases, with 18 bases separating them. CDR3 nucleotide sequence: TGCAGCGTGTCAGCAGGAGGGTCCGGTGAGCAGTTCTTC. This gives the protein CSVSAGGSGEQFF.

This chain joins TRBV5-1 and TRBJ2-5, with 11 positions matching TRBD2. The CDR3 sequence is 17 residues long. J lost 5 bases, V lost 1 base, and 10 bases had no gene match. Per the germline V gene, CDR1 is SGHRS and CDR2 is YFSETQ. This chain's CDR3 is CASSLPSTSGGAETQYF. In nucleotides, the CDR3 is TGCGCCAGCAGCTTGCCCTCTACTAGCGGGGGAGCCGAGACCCAGTACTTC.